This entry lists 8 T cell receptor beta chains sequenced from one sample in a study of spatial heterogeneity in lung cancer. Time point reported: sample taken at primary tumor resection. Unsorted whole RNA of tumor, nontumor lung or frozen PBMC was sequenced. MiXCR, run by TCRdb on the 5' RACE reads, gives a single entry per CDR3 protein. The sample has around 40,000 distinct CDR3 sequences, roughly 5.2% seen once. This specimen consisted of PBMCs, obtained at surgery. These receptors all stem from a male donor with early-stage non-small cell lung cancer.

This clonotype was observed a few times. A much larger clone differs from this one at a single base, so this may be a read error. Here the CDR3 reads CASSPDRGRGYGYTF. The CDR3 bases are TGTGCCAGCAGTCCTGACAGGGGGCGTGGGTATGGCTACACCTTC. This chain joins TRBV12-3 or TRBV12-4 and TRBJ1-2, with TRBD1 matching 10 bases. V gave up 5 bases and J gave up 5 bases; unmatched junction bases: 8. The CDR3 contains 15 residues.

This clonotype was found many times. J is TRBJ1-4 and V is TRBV12-3 or TRBV12-4, with TRBD1 as a possible D gene (6 bases). Trimming took 5 bases from V and 4 from J, leaving 14 bases between them. The CDR3 contains 15 residues. CDR3 DNA sequence: TGTGCCAGCAGTCCTGGGGGGCTAAATAATGAAAAACTGTTTTTT. It translates to CASSPGGLNNEKLFF.

This clonotype turned up a few times. This sequence joins TRBV6-4 and TRBJ2-7; a weak D match, TRBD2 (5 bases). Trimming shortened V by 7 bases and J by 11 bases, and 18 bases separated the two germline ends. This CDR3 is built from 12 residues. Germline assignment: CDR1 MRHNA and CDR2 SNTAGT. CDR3: CASTDDAAEKYF. Here the CDR3 DNA reads TGTGCCAGCACCGACGACGCAGCGGAAAAGTACTTC.

This clonotype came up a few times. The J gene is TRBJ2-1, the V gene TRBV7-8, with a tentative D call TRBD2 (5 bases). The CDR3 has 18 residues. CDR1 and CDR2 from the germline V gene are SGHVS and FQNEAQ. The V and J ends lost 1 base and 0 bases respectively, with 16 bases between them. The CDR3 is CASSLGSGGHRSYNEQFF. CDR3 coding DNA: TGTGCCAGCAGCTTAGGGAGCGGAGGCCACCGCTCCTACAATGAGCAGTTCTTC.

Ten or more counts support this clonotype. The V and J genes are TRBV7-9 and TRBJ1-1; TRBD1 matches 8 bases. V shed 5 bases, J shed 1 base, and the junction held 21 bases outside the gene matches. In germline, CDR1 is SEHNR, CDR2 FQNEAQ (reference sequence). The CDR3 totals 20 residues. CDR3 DNA sequence: TGTGCCAGCAGCCTAGGACAGGGAGCCCCTACCTTACGCGAGAACACTGAAGCTTTCTTT. Encoded protein: CASSLGQGAPTLRENTEAFF.

This clonotype was observed many times. The chain combines TRBV6-5 with TRBJ2-7; TRBD1 matches 9 bases. The CDR3 sequence is 13 residues long. Trimming at V came to 6 bases and at J to 4 bases, leaving 4 bases not matched to a gene. Germline V lookup: CDR1 MNHEY, CDR2 SVGAGI. Written as DNA, the CDR3 is TGTGCCAGCAGGCGACAGGGGGGATACGAGCAGTACTTC. It codes for CASRRQGGYEQYF.

Ten or more counts support this clonotype. The rearrangement joins TRBV18 to TRBJ1-5; 7 nucleotides match TRBD1. The germline V gene encodes CDR1 KGHSH and CDR2 LQKENI. The CDR3 extends over 15 amino acids. Trimming removed 4 bases from V and 1 base from J; junction bases left unmatched: 4. In DNA, the CDR3 is TGTGCCAGCTCACTAACAGGGGTCAGCAATCAGCCCCAGCATTTT. It yields the protein CASSLTGVSNQPQHF.

This clonotype occurred many times. The J gene is TRBJ1-6, the V gene TRBV7-2, with D tentatively TRBD1 (5 bases). Germline assignment: CDR1 SGHTA and CDR2 FQGNSA. Trimming stripped 2 bases from V and 7 bases from J, with 12 bases between. CDR3 length: 15 residues. CDR3 sequence reads: CASSLPTERNSPLHF. DNA of the CDR3: TGTGCCAGCAGCTTACCGACAGAAAGGAATTCACCCCTCCACTTT.